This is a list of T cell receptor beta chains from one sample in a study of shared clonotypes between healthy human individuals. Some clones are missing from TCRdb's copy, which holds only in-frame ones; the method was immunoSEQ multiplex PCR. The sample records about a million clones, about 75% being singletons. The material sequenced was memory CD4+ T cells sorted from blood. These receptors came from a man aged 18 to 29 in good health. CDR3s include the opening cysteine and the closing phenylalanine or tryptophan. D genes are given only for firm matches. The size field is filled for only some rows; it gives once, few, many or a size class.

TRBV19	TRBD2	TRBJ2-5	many	CASSIASGEETQYF	TGTGCCAGTAGTATAGCTAGCGGGGAAGAGACCCAGTACTTC
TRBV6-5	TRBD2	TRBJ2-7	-	CASSPGGVYEQYF	TGTGCCAGCAGCCCGGGGGGGGTCTACGAGCAGTACTTC
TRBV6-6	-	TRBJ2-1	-	CASSDALVSPEQFF	TGTGCCAGCAGTGACGCGCTAGTTTCCCCCGAGCAGTTCTTC
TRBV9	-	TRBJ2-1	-	CASSVWGSSYNEQFF	TGTGCCAGCAGCGTATGGGGAAGTTCCTACAATGAGCAGTTCTTC
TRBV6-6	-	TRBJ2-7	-	CASRLGSWGEQYF	TGTGCCTCTCGCCTGGGCTCCTGGGGCGAGCAGTACTTC
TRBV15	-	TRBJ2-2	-	CATSNGRAYTGELFF	TGTGCCACCAGCAATGGCAGGGCTTACACCGGGGAGCTGTTTTTT
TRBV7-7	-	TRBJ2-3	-	CASSKQGSTDTQYF	TGTGCTAGCAGCAAACAGGGTTCGACAGATACGCAGTATTTT
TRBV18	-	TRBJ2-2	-	CASSPLSGTGELFF	TGTGCCAGCTCACCACTCTCGGGAACCGGGGAGCTGTTTTTT
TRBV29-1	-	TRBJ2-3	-	CSVDLGPPSTDTQYF	TGCAGCGTTGACCTGGGCCCGCCCAGCACAGATACGCAGTATTTT
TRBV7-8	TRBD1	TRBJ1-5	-	CASSLATGGNQPQHF	TGTGCCAGCAGCTTAGCGACAGGGGGCAATCAGCCCCAGCATTTT
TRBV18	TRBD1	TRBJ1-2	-	CASSAGTDYGYTF	TGTGCCAGCAGCGCCGGGACAGACTATGGCTACACCTTC
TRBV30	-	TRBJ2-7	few	CAWSVLLGRYEQYF	TGTGCCTGGAGTGTACTTCTGGGAAGATACGAGCAGTACTTC
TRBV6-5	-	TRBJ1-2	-	CASSSRHYGYTF	TGTGCCAGCAGCTCCCGCCACTATGGCTACACCTTC
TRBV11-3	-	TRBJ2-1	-	CASSLRSGGPLNEQFF	TGTGCCAGCAGCCTCCGGTCAGGTGGACCCCTCAATGAGCAGTTCTTC
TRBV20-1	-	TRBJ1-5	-	CSPQQPQHF	TGCAGTCCTCAGCAGCCCCAGCATTTT
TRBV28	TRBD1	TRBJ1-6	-	CASSLRGQGVVPYNSPLHF	TGTGCCAGCAGTTTACGGGGACAGGGGGTGGTTCCGTATAATTCACCCCTCCACTTT
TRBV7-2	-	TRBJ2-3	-	CASKSSGGPTDTQYF	TGTGCCAGCAAATCCTCCGGGGGACCCACAGATACGCAGTATTTT
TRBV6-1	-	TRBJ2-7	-	CASTPGGGAGEQYF	TGTGCCAGCACCCCCGGAGGGGGGGCGGGTGAGCAGTACTTC
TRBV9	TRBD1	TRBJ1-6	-	CASSASTGHNSPLHF	TGTGCCAGCAGCGCTTCGACAGGGCATAATTCACCCCTCCACTTT
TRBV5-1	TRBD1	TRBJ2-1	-	CASSQGQVSYNEQFF	TGCGCCAGCAGCCAGGGACAGGTGTCCTACAATGAGCAGTTCTTC
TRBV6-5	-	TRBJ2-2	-	CASSYSRRLYTGELFF	TGTGCCAGCAGTTACTCGCGTCGGCTATACACCGGGGAGCTGTTTTTT
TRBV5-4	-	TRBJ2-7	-	CASSFGGQDRPYEQYF	TGTGCCAGCAGCTTTGGTGGGCAGGACAGACCCTACGAGCAGTACTTC
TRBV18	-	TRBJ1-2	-	CASSGTGTANYGYTF	TGTGCCAGCTCTGGGACGGGAACTGCTAACTATGGCTACACCTTC
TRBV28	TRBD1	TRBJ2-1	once	CASSLAGTGSSYNEQFF	TGTGCCAGCAGTTTGGCCGGGACAGGAAGCTCCTACAATGAGCAGTTCTTC
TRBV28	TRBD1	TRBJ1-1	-	CASRRTGGETEAFF	TGTGCCAGCAGGCGGACAGGGGGCGAGACTGAAGCTTTCTTT
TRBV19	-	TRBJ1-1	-	CASSIDQRVVNTEAFF	TGTGCCAGTAGTATAGATCAACGCGTGGTGAACACTGAAGCTTTCTTT
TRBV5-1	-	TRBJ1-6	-	CASSLDAAGIETLHF	TGCGCCAGCAGCTTGGATGCCGCCGGGATTGAGACCCTCCACTTT
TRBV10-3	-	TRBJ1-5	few	CAISESPAQPQHF	TGTGCCATCAGTGAGTCCCCCGCTCAGCCCCAGCATTTT
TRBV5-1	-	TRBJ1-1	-	CASSLLGYTEAFF	TGCGCCAGCAGCTTGTTGGGGTACACTGAAGCTTTCTTT
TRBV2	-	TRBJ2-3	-	CASSRQGYF	TGTGCCAGCAGTCGCCAGGGGTATTTT
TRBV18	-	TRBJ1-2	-	CASSPPPPYGYTF	TGTGCCAGCTCACCACCTCCACCCTATGGCTACACCTTC